This T cell receptor (beta chain) was identified in a study of shared clonotypes between healthy human individuals. Study-level points and caveats: Shared clonotypes across all four donors exceeded non-shared ones in generation probability. Across several donors, naive CD4 shared about 5%, naive CD8 around 3.5%, memory CD4 about 2.5%, memory CD8 around 0.36%.

As to this clone: What it recognizes is unknown.

CD8 cells regarded as naive lacked CD45RO, were positively chosen for CCR7, and omitted terminally differentiated effector memory CD45RA+ cells. Germline CDR1 MNHEY, CDR2 SVGAGI. The CDR3 totals 14 residues. V dropped 5 bases and J dropped 5 bases, with 15 bases sitting between them. In the original analysis: Owing to the provision of junction-only sequences devoid of quality scores by immunoSEQ, filtering differed. Assay: immunoSEQ multiplex PCR; the TCRdb copy retains only in-frame clones and omits some. Clonal size and the V and J genes are those of that table, whereas D and trimming came from the DNA. The table shows hundreds of thousands of clones, with 90% to 95% occurring only once.

This TCR derives from a woman aged 25 to 45 in good health. The chain recombines TRBV6-5 with TRBJ1-2, with D perhaps TRBD1 (5 bases). Sequenced material: naive CD8+ T cells sorted from blood. CDR3 in DNA: TGTGCCAGCAGTCCCCTAAGACAGACGTATGGCTACACCTTC. It translates to CASSPLRQTYGYTF.